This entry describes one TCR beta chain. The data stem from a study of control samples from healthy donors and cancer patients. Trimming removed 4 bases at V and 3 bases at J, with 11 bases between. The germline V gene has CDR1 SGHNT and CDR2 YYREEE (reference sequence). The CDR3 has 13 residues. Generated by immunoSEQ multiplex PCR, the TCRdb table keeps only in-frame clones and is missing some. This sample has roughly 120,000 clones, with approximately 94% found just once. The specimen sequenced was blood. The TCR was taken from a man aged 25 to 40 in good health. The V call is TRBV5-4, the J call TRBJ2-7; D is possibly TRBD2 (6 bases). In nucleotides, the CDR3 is TGTGCCAGCAGCGGGGGGACGGGCTACGAGCAGTACTTC. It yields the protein CASSGGTGYEQYF.